This entry is about one T cell receptor (beta chain). Its antigen remains unidentified. The source of the sample is a study of OX40 agonist ivuxolimab in advanced cancers. On the study more broadly: Patients in dose escalation had liver, melanoma, kidney or head and neck cancers.

Drawing of blood for sampling happened at baseline, at cycle 4 day 1, and at cycle 7 day 1. TCRdb keeps only in-frame clones here, not all; method: immunoSEQ multiplex PCR. The sample yields about 62,000 clones, nearly 95% seen once. The germline V gene has CDR1 LNHDA and CDR2 SQIVND (reference sequence). This CDR3 has 11 amino acids. V was pared by 9 bases and J by 12 bases, with 15 bases between. Whole-study results and caveats: Normalized T-cell clonal expansion was also low in some nonresponders.

The receptor's source is an adult with an advanced solid tumor such as melanoma, head and neck, liver or kidney cancer. The chain uses TRBV19 and TRBJ2-1; tentatively, D is TRBD2 (5 bases). The source was CD4+ or CD8+ T cells sorted from blood, collected in a trial of the OX40 agonist ivuxolimab. The CDR3 region is CASSSTGWQFF. Written as DNA, the CDR3 is TGTGCCAGCTCCTCGACGGGGTGGCAGTTCTTC. Together with reference TRBV19 and TRBJ2-1, the CDR3 gives the full variable domain: DGGITQSPKYLFRKEGQNVTLSCEQNLNHDAMYWYRQDPGQGLRLIYYSQIVNDFQKGDIAEGYSVSREKKESFPLTVTSAQKNPTAFYLCASSSTGWQFFGPGTRLTVL.